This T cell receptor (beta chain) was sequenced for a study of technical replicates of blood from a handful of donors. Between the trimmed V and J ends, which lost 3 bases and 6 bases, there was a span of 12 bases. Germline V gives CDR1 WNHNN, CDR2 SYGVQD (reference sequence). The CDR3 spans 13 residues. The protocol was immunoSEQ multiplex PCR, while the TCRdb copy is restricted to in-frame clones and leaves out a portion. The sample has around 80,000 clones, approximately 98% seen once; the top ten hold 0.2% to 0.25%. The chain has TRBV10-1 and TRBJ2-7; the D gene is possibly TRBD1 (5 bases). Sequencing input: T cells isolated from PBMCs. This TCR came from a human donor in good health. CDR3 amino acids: CASSDLGVGEQYF. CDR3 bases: TGCGCCAGCAGTGATTTAGGGGTTGGCGAGCAGTACTTC.